The 24 T cell receptor beta chains given below trace back to one sample, sequenced in a study of neoadjuvant anti-PD-1 for oral cavity cancer. The time point denotes: after neoadjuvant nivolumab, at surgical resection. Repertoires were generated with immunoSEQ multiplex PCR, while TCRdb's copy carries only in-frame clones and drops some. The table lists around 14,000 clones, 55% to 75% of them singletons, with about 3% in the top ten. The specimen was PBMCs, collected after nivolumab (anti-PD-1) treatment. The source is a person between 40 and 80 years old with oral cavity squamous cell carcinoma.

The rearrangement uses TRBV11-2 and TRBJ1-1; perhaps TRBD1 as D (5 bases). V was trimmed by 2 bases and J by 0 bases, leaving 10 bases between them. This CDR3 has 15 amino acids. Germline V lookup: CDR1 SGHAT, CDR2 FQNNGV. CDR3 coding DNA: TGTGCCAGCAGCTTATTTGGGGGGATGAACACTGAAGCTTTCTTT. It is translated as CASSLFGGMNTEAFF. Based on the CDR3 plus reference TRBV11-2 and TRBJ1-1, the full variable domain is EAGVAQSPRYKIIEKRQSVAFWCNPISGHATLYWYQQILGQGPKLLIQFQNNGVVDDSQLPKDRFSAERLKGVDSTLKIQPAKLEDSAVYLCASSLFGGMNTEAFFGQGTRLTVV.

In its sample, this clone was seen a few times. The V call is TRBV2, the J call TRBJ1-2, with 7 bases aligning to TRBD1. Germline V gene lookup returns CDR1 SNHLY and CDR2 FYNNEI. CDR3 size: 15 residues. The V and J ends lost 3 bases and 3 bases, in that order; junction bases with no gene match: 7. CDR3 in DNA: TGTGCCAGCAGTGACGAGACAGGGTTTGACTATGGCTACACCTTC. Amino acid sequence: CASSDETGFDYGYTF.

This CDR3 reads CASTNGGYRGETQYF. CDR3 sequence (DNA): TGTGCCAGCACCAACGGGGGGTACCGAGGGGAGACCCAGTACTTC. V and J are TRBV6-6 and TRBJ2-5, with 7 bases lining up with TRBD2. The trim removed 7 bases at V and 5 bases at J, leaving 13 bases unmatched. Per germline, CDR1 MNHNY and CDR2 SVGAGI (reference sequence). The CDR3 totals 15 residues.

In this sample, this clone turned up a few times. This chain uses TRBV7-6 with TRBJ2-2; 7 nucleotides align to TRBD2. The V and J ends lost 5 bases and 6 bases, in that order; junction bases with no gene match: 9. Germline CDR1 and CDR2: SGHVS and FNYEAQ. The CDR3 covers 15 residues. Written as DNA, the CDR3 is TGTGCCAGCAGCCCCCAACCGGGGGGAGCCGGGGAGCTGTTTTTT. This encodes CASSPQPGGAGELFF.

This clone was counted only a few times. This rearrangement joins TRBV7-9 to TRBJ1-2, with TRBD1 as a possible D gene (5 bases). The CDR3 is made up of 14 amino acids. Trimming took 5 bases from V and 4 from J, leaving 14 bases between them. Germline values: CDR1 SEHNR, CDR2 FQNEAQ (reference sequence). The CDR3 region has the DNA TGTGCCAGCAGCATAGGGGAGGACCTCTATGGCTACACCTTC. Residues: CASSIGEDLYGYTF. Variable domain in full (rest from reference TRBV7-9 and TRBJ1-2): DTGVSQNPRHKITKRGQNVTFRCDPISEHNRLYWYRQTLGQGPEFLTYFQNEAQLEKSRLLSDRFSAERPKGSFSTLEIQRTEQGDSAMYLCASSIGEDLYGYTFGSGTRLTVV.

The chain uses TRBV30 and TRBJ2-1, with 9 bases lining up with TRBD2. Unmatched junction bases numbered 9, after V lost 0 bases and J lost 0 bases. CDR3 size: 18 residues. In germline, CDR1 is GTSNPN, CDR2 SVGIG (reference sequence). The CDR3 spells CAWSVRGGRASSYNEQFF. For the CDR3, the DNA is TGTGCCTGGAGTGTACGGGGCGGGAGGGCCTCCTCCTACAATGAGCAGTTCTTC.

The chain carries TRBV6-6 and TRBJ2-3; the D is unclear. The V gene's germline CDR1 is MNHNY and CDR2 SVGAGI (reference sequence). V was shortened by 8 bases and J by 6 bases, with 9 bases between the two germline ends. This CDR3 is built from 11 residues. The CDR3 protein is CASLRADTQYF. In DNA form, the CDR3 reads TGTGCCAGCCTAAGGGCGGATACGCAGTATTTT.

The rearrangement joins TRBV7-3 to TRBJ1-1, with TRBD1 matching over 7 bases. V shed 5 bases, J shed 4 bases, and the junction held 4 bases outside the gene matches. The CDR3 is 13 amino acids. The germline V gene has CDR1 SGHTA and CDR2 FQGTGA. The CDR3 nucleotides read TGTGCCAGCAGCCAGACAGGGATCACTGAAGCTTTCTTT. Its protein product is CASSQTGITEAFF.

V and J are TRBV29-1 and TRBJ2-1; D is perhaps TRBD1 or TRBD2 (5 bases each). The CDR3 is 15 amino acids. Germline CDR1 is SQVTM and CDR2 is ANQGSEA. V was shortened by 5 bases and J by 2 bases, with 16 bases between the two germline ends. The CDR3 spells CSVRLGTEAYNEQFF. The DNA of the CDR3 is TGCAGCGTTAGGCTCGGGACCGAGGCCTACAATGAGCAGTTCTTC.

The table lists this clone with a count of one. The chain carries TRBV30 and TRBJ2-7; possible D gene TRBD1, 6 bases. V lost 3 bases and J 5 bases, leaving 11 bases between the germline ends. Germline-derived CDR1 and CDR2 are GTSNPN and SVGIG (reference sequence). The CDR3 is 12 amino acids. This CDR3 reads CAWSKGDDEQYF. CDR3 nucleotide sequence: TGTGCCTGGAGCAAGGGGGATGACGAGCAGTACTTC.

The chain has TRBV10-1 and TRBJ2-1, with TRBD2 matching over 10 bases. This CDR3 spans 16 amino acids. With V trimmed by 0 bases and J by 10 bases, 9 bases remained unmatched. In germline, CDR1 is WNHNN, CDR2 SYGVQD (reference sequence). The chain's CDR3 is CASSESSSGSHLEQFF. Here the CDR3 DNA reads TGCGCCAGCAGTGAGTCCTCTAGCGGGAGCCACTTGGAGCAGTTCTTC.

The chain combines TRBV7-8 with TRBJ1-2; D is perhaps TRBD1 (5 bases). The V end lost 5 bases, the J end lost 8 bases, and 15 bases lay between the germline ends. The CDR3 is made up of 13 amino acids. The germline gives CDR1 SGHVS, CDR2 FQNEAQ. CDR3 amino acids: CASSLMGGDGYTF. CDR3 DNA sequence: TGTGCCAGCAGCCTAATGGGAGGGGACGGCTACACCTTC.

This clone is medium-sized by share. The genes are TRBV5-6 and TRBJ2-3; 9 bases align to TRBD2. Per germline, CDR1 SGHDT and CDR2 YYEEEE. The CDR3 sequence is 16 residues long. The ends lost 4 bases at V and 4 bases at J; junction bases unmatched: 10. The CDR3: CASSPAGLAGSDTQYF. The CDR3 region has the DNA TGTGCCAGCAGCCCCGCAGGGCTAGCGGGATCAGATACGCAGTATTTT.

V gene TRBV5-1 combines with J gene TRBJ2-3, with 12 bases matching TRBD2. The CDR3 length is 16 residues. The V segment lost 3 bases and the J segment 3 bases; nucleotides outside the gene matches: 5. CDR1 and CDR2 from the germline V gene are SGHRS and YFSETQ. Here the CDR3 reads CASSSPTSGSTDTQYF. DNA for the CDR3: TGCGCCAGCAGCTCTCCGACTAGCGGGAGTACAGATACGCAGTATTTT.

Only one count was recorded for this clone. The chain uses TRBV7-8 and TRBJ2-2, with 11 bases matching TRBD1. The ends lost 4 bases at V and 0 bases at J; junction bases unmatched: 1. Per germline, CDR1 SGHVS and CDR2 FQNEAQ. This CDR3 spans 16 amino acids. As DNA, the CDR3 is TGTGCCAGCAGCTGGGGACAGGGGGCGAACACCGGGGAGCTGTTTTTT. Translating it yields CASSWGQGANTGELFF. Full variable domain (missing parts from reference TRBV7-8 and TRBJ2-2): GAGVSQSPRYKVAKRGQDVALRCDPISGHVSLFWYQQALGQGPEFLTYFQNEAQLDKSGLPSDRFFAERPEGSVSTLKIQRTQQEDSAVYLCASSWGQGANTGELFFGEGSRLTVL.

The V gene is TRBV6-5, the J gene TRBJ2-2, with 8 bases fitting TRBD2. This CDR3 contains 13 residues. The germline CDR1 and CDR2 sequences are MNHEY and SVGAGI. Trimming took 6 bases from V and 5 from J; bases not matched to a gene: 2. The CDR3 protein is CASSRGGTGELFF. As DNA, the CDR3 is TGTGCCAGCAGCCGGGGGGGAACCGGGGAGCTGTTTTTT.

In regard to this clone: One end of the junction does not line up with germline, which may come from a read error. The DNA for the CDR3 is TGTGCCAGCAGCTTCGGGACAGGGGTAGATTTGGGGAAGGGTAACTTC. Translated: CASSFGTGVDLGKGNF. The rearrangement joins TRBV7-8 to TRBJ2-5; 10 bases line up with TRBD1. The CDR3 contains 16 residues. Germline CDR1 SGHVS, CDR2 FQNEAQ.

This clone was found a few times. V gene TRBV4-2 combines with J gene TRBJ1-4; D gene unclear. Deletions cut 4 bases from V and 4 bases from J, with 10 bases between. Germline CDR1 and CDR2: LGHNA and YNFKEQ. CDR3 length: 14 amino acids. CDR3 residues: CASSPPVDNEKLFF. The CDR3 nucleotides read TGTGCCAGCAGCCCCCCCGTGGATAATGAAAAACTGTTTTTT.

There are a few counts of this clone. The gene calls are TRBV15 and TRBJ1-2, with D possibly being TRBD1 (6 bases). The CDR3 runs 12 residues. Germline loops: CDR1 LNHNV, CDR2 YYDKDF (reference sequence). The germline V and J ends were trimmed by 4 bases and 5 bases, with 8 bases remaining between them. For the CDR3, the DNA is TGTGCCACCAGCAAGGACAGATATGGCTACACCTTC. It yields the protein CATSKDRYGYTF.

The chain combines TRBV27 with TRBJ2-7, with D possibly matching TRBD2 (6 bases). V shed 3 bases and J shed 3 bases, with 12 bases lying between them. There are 14 residues in the CDR3. Germline values: CDR1 MNHEY, CDR2 SMNVEV (reference sequence). DNA of the CDR3: TGTGCCAGCAGTTTCAGCCGGGGGAGCTACGAGCAGTACTTC. Amino acids: CASSFSRGSYEQYF.

This clone was picked up a small number of times. The genes are TRBV28 and TRBJ1-2, with D uncertain. The germline V gene has CDR1 MDHEN and CDR2 SYDVKM. The CDR3 is 15 residues long. V gave up 2 bases and J gave up 8 bases, with 18 bases separating them. The CDR3, as DNA: TGTGCCAGCAGTTTACCCCTTGTCCGGGTAAGAGGCTACACCTTC. Its protein is CASSLPLVRVRGYTF.

A few counts support this clone. This chain joins TRBV11-1 and TRBJ2-7; D unresolved. Germline assignment: CDR1 SGHAT and CDR2 FQDESV (reference sequence). CDR3 length: 14 amino acids. V was cut by 0 bases and J by 1 base, with 7 bases left in between. The DNA of the CDR3 is TGTGCCAGCAGCTTAGCGGGGATTTCCTACGAGCAGTACTTC. Protein sequence: CASSLAGISYEQYF.

The chain couples TRBV20-1 to TRBJ2-1; a possible D gene is TRBD2 (5 bases). V was clipped by 4 bases and J by 8 bases, with 6 bases between them. Germline CDR1 is DFQATT and CDR2 is SNEGSKA (reference sequence). This CDR3 contains 10 residues. The CDR3 sequence: CSAISDEQFF. CDR3 DNA: TGCAGTGCTATTAGCGATGAGCAGTTCTTC.

This clone appeared a single time. The genes are TRBV10-3 and TRBJ1-3, with 7 bases that match TRBD1. The junction had 12 bases not matched to a gene; V was cut back by 10 bases and J by 9 bases. The CDR3 has 13 residues. CDR1 is ENHRY, CDR2 SYGVKD, per germline. CDR3 DNA: TGTGCCACGTGGACAGGCTGGAATGGCACCATATATTTT. The encoded protein is CATWTGWNGTIYF.